These 3 T cell receptor beta chains were all obtained from the same sample, sequenced in a study of cytomegalovirus exposure and HLA in healthy donors. PCR involved 60 Vbeta and 13 Jbeta primers. Assay used: immunoSEQ multiplex PCR; TCRdb lists only in-frame clones, some missing. The data hold 200,000 or so clones, with 65% to 85% observed a single time. Specimen: PBMCs. These receptors were obtained from a woman aged 30 to 39 in good health and CMV-seropositive.

This chain uses TRBV7-9 with TRBJ1-2, with D possibly TRBD1 on 6 matching bases. Germline loops: CDR1 SEHNR, CDR2 FQNEAQ (reference sequence). The CDR3 loop spans 13 amino acids. V lost 3 bases and J lost 6, with 11 bases in between. CDR3 sequence: CASSFKQGDGYTF. The CDR3 nucleotides read TGTGCCAGCAGCTTTAAACAGGGCGATGGCTACACCTTC.

This clone has only one observation. The chain links TRBV25-1 to TRBJ2-1; perhaps TRBD2 as D (5 bases). Germline CDR1 MGHDK, CDR2 SYGVNS. CDR3 size: 13 residues. Trimming pared 7 bases from V and 10 bases from J, leaving 17 bases between. CDR3 amino acids: CASTGSQIGEQFF. The DNA of the CDR3 is TGTGCCAGCACGGGATCTCAAATTGGGGAGCAGTTCTTC.

This chain links TRBV6-1 with TRBJ1-1; 7 nucleotides align to TRBD1. The CDR3 covers 15 residues. The germline V gene encodes CDR1 MNHNS and CDR2 SASEGT. V trimming: 6 bases; J trimming: 3 bases; junction bases outside the gene matches: 10. Written as DNA, the CDR3 is TGTGCCAGCAGCCGGGAGGGGACAGCTTACACTGAAGCTTTCTTT. This codes for CASSREGTAYTEAFF.